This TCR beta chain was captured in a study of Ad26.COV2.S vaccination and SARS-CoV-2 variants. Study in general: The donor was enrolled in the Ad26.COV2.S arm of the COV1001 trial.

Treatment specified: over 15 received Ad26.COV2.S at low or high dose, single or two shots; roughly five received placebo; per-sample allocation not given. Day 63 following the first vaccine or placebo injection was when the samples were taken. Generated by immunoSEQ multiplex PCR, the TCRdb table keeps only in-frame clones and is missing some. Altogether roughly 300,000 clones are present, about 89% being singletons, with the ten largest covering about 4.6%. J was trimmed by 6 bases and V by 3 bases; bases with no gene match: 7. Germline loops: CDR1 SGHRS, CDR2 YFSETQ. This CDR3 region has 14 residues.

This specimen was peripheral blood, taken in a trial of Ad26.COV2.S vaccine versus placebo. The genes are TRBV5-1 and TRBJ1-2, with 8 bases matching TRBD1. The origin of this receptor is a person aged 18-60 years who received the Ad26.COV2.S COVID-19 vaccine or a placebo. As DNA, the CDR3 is TGCGCCAGCAGCTCCACCTCAGGGGGCGATGGCTACACCTTC. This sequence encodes CASSSTSGGDGYTF.